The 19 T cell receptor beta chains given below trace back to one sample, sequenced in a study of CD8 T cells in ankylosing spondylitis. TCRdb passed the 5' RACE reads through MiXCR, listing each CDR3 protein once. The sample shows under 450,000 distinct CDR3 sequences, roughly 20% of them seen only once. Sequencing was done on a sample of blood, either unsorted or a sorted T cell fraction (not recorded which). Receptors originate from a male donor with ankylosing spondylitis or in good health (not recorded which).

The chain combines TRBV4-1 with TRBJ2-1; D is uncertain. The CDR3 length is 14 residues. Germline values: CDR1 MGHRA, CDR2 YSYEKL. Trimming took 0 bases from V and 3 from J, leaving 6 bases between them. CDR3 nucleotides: TGCGCCAGCAGCCAAGATCTTGGCTACAATGAGCAGTTCTTC. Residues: CASSQDLGYNEQFF.

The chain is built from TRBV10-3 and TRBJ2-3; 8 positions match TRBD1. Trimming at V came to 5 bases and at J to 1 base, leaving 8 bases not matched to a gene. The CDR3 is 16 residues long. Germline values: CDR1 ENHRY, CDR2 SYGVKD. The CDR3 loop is CAISSGQGWGTDTQYF. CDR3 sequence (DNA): TGTGCCATCAGTTCCGGACAGGGCTGGGGCACAGATACGCAGTATTTT.

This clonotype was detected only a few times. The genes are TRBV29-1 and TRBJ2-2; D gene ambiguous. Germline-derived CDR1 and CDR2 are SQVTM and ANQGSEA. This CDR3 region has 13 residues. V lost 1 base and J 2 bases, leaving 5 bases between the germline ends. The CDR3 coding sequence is TGCAGCGTTGAAGGGTTAAACACCGGGGAGCTGTTTTTT. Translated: CSVEGLNTGELFF.

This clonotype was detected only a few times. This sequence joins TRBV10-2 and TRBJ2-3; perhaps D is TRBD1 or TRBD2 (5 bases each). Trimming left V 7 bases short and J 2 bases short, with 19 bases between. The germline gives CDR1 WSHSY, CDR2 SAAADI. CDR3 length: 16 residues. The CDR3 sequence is CASNTRDGSPTDTQYF. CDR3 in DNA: TGCGCCAGCAACACCCGGGACGGAAGTCCCACAGATACGCAGTATTTT.

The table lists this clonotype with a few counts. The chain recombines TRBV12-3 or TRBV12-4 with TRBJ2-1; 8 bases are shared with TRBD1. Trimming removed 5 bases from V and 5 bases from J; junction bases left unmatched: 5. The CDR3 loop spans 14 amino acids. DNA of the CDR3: TGTGCCAGCAGTGAGACAGGGGCGAACAATGAGCAGTTCTTC. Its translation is CASSETGANNEQFF.

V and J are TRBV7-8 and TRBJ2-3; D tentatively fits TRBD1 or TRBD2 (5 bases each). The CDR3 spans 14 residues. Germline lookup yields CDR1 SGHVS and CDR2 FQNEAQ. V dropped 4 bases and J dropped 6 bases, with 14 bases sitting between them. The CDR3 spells CASSSFEGLDTQYF. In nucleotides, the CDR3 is TGTGCCAGCAGCTCCTTTGAGGGGTTGGATACGCAGTATTTT.

The CDR3 protein is CASSWLAGEADTQYF. CDR3 nucleotide sequence: TGTGCCAGCAGTTGGTTGGCGGGGGAGGCAGATACGCAGTATTTT. The chain combines TRBV6-5 with TRBJ2-3; 7 bases are shared with TRBD2. V was clipped by 4 bases and J by 4 bases; unmatched bases: 8. The CDR3 is made up of 15 amino acids. From germline, CDR1 is MNHEY and CDR2 SVGAGI.

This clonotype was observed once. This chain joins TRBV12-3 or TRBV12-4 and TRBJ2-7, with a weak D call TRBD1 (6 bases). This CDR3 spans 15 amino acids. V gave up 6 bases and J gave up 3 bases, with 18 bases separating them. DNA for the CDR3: TGTGCCAGCAGCCTTGATACGGACAGTTTCTACGAGCAGTACTTC. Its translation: CASSLDTDSFYEQYF.

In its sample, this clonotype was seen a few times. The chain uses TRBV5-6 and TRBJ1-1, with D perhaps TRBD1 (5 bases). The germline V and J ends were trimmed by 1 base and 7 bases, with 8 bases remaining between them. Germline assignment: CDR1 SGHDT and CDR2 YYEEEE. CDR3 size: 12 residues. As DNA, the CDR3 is TGTGCCAGCAGCTTGCGGGGGTTTGAAGCTTTCTTT. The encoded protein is CASSLRGFEAFF.

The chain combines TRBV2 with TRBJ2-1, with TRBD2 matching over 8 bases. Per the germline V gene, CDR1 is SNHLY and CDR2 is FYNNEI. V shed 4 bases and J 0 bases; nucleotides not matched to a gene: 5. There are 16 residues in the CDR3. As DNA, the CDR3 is TGTGCCAGCAGTGCCCGACTAGCGAGCTCCTACAATGAGCAGTTCTTC. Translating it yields CASSARLASSYNEQFF.

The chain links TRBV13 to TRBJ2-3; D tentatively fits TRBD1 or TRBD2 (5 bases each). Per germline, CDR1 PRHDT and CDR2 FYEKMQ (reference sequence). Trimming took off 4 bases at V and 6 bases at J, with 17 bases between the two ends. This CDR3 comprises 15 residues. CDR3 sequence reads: CASSSPDGEGDTQYF. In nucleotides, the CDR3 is TGTGCCAGCAGCTCCCCAGATGGAGAGGGGGATACGCAGTATTTT.

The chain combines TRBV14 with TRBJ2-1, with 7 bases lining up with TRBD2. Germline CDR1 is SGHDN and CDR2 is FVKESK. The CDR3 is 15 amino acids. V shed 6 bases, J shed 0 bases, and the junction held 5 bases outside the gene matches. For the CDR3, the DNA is TGTGCCAGCAGTATCTGGGAGGGCTCCTACAATGAGCAGTTCTTC. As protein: CASSIWEGSYNEQFF.

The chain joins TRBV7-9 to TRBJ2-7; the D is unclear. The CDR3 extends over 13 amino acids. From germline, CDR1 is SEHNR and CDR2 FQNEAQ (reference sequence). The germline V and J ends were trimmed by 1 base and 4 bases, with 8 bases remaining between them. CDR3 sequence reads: CASSLEEYYEQYF. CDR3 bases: TGTGCCAGCAGCTTAGAAGAGTATTACGAGCAGTACTTC. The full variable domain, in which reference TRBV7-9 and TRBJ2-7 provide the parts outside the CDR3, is DTGVSQNPRHKITKRGQNVTFRCDPISEHNRLYWYRQTLGQGPEFLTYFQNEAQLEKSRLLSDRFSAERPKGSFSTLEIQRTEQGDSAMYLCASSLEEYYEQYFGPGTRLTVT.

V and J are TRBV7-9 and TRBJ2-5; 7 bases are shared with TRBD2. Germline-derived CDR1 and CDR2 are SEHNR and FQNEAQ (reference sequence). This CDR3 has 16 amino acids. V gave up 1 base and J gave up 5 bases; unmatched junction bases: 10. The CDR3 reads CASSLVPSVGGETQYF. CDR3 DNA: TGTGCCAGCAGCTTAGTACCTTCTGTGGGAGGGGAGACCCAGTACTTC.

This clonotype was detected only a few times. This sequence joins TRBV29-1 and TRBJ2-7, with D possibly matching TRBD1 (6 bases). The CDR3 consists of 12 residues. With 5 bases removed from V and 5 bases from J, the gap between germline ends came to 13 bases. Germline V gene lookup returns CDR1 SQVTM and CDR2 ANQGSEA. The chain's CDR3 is CSVQGSGNEQYF. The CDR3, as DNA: TGCAGCGTTCAGGGGAGTGGGAACGAGCAGTACTTC.

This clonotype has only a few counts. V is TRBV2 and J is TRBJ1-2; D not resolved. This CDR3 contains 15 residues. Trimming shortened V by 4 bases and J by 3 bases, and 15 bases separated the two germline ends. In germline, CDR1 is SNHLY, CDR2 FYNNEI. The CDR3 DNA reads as TGTGCCAGCAGTGTAACGGCGAAACCTGACTATGGCTACACCTTC. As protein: CASSVTAKPDYGYTF.

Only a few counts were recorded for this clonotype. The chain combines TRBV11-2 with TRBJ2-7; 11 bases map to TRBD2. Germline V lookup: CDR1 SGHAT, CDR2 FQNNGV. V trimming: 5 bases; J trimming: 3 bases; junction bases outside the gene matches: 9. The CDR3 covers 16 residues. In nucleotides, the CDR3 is TGTGCCAGCAGCGTAAGACTAGCGGGGATTATCTACGAGCAGTACTTC. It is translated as CASSVRLAGIIYEQYF.

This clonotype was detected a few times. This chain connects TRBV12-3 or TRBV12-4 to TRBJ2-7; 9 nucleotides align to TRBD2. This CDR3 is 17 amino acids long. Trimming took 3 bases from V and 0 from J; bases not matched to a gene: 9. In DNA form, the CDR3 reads TGTGCCAGCAGTTTTTACCCCCCAGCGGGGGGCTCCTACGAGCAGTACTTC. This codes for CASSFYPPAGGSYEQYF.

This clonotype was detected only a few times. The chain's CDR3 is CSAPGQGHEQYF. For the CDR3, the DNA is TGCAGTGCCCCGGGACAGGGACACGAGCAGTACTTC. The chain has TRBV20-1 and TRBJ2-7, with TRBD1 identical over 9 bases. Trimming cost V 6 bases and J 5 bases; bases outside gene matches: 5. CDR3 size: 12 residues. Looked up from germline, CDR1 is DFQATT and CDR2 is SNEGSKA (reference sequence).